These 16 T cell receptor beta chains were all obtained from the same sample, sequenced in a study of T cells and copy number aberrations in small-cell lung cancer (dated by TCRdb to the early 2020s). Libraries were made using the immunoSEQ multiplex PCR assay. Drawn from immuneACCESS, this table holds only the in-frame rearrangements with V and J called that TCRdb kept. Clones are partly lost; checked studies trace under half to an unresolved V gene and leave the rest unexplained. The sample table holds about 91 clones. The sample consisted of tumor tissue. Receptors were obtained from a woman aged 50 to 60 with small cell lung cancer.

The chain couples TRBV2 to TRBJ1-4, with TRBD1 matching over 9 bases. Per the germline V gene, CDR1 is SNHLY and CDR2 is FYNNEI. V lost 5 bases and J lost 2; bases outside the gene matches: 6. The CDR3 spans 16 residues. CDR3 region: CASSRDRVSTNEKLFF. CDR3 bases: TGTGCCAGCAGTAGGGACAGGGTCTCTACTAATGAAAAACTGTTTTTT.

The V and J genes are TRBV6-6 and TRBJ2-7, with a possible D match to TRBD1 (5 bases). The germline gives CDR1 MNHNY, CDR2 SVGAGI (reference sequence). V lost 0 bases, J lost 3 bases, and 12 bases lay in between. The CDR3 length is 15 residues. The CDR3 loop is CASSYSRRQSYEQYF. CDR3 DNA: TGTGCCAGCAGTTACTCGAGGAGACAGAGCTACGAGCAGTACTTC.

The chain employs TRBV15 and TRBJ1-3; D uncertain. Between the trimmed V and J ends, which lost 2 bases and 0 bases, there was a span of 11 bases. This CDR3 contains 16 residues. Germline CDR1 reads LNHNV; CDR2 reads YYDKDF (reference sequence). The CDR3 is CATSRTVQDSGNTIYF. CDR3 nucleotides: TGTGCCACCAGCAGAACGGTGCAAGACTCTGGAAACACCATATATTTT.

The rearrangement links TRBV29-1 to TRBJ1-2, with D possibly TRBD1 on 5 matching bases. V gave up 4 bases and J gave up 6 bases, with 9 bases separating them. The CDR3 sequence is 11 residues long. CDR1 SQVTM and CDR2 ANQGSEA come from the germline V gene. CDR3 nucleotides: TGCAGCGTTGTGGCAGGGAATGGCTACACCTTC. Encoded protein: CSVVAGNGYTF. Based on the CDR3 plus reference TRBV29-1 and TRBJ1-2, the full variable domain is SAVISQKPSRDICQRGTSLTIQCQVDSQVTMMFWYRQQPGQSLTLIATANQGSEATYESGFVIDKFPISRPNLTFSTLTVSNMSPEDSSIYLCSVVAGNGYTFGSGTRLTVV.

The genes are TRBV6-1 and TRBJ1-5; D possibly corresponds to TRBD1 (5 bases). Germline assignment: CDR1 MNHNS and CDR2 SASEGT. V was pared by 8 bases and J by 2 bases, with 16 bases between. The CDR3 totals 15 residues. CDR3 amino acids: CASREHGHGNQPQHF. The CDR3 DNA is TGTGCCAGCCGAGAACACGGACATGGCAATCAGCCCCAGCATTTT.

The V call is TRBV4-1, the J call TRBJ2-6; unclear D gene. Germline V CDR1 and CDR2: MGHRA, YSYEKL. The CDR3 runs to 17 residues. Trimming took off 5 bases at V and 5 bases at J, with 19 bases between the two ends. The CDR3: CASSGAEPQSRANVLTF. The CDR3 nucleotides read TGCGCCAGCAGCGGTGCCGAACCACAAAGTCGGGCCAACGTCCTGACTTTC.

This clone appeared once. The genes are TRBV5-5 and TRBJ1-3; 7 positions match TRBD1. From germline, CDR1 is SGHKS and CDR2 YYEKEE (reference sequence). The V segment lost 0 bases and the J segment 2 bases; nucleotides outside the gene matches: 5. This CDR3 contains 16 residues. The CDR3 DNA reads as TGTGCCAGCAGCTTGGACCACAGGGGAACTGGAAACACCATATATTTT. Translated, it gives CASSLDHRGTGNTIYF.

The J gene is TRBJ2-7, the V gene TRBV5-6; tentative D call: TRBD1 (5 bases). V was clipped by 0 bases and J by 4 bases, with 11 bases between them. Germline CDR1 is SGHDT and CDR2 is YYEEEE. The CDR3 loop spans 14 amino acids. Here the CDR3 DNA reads TGTGCCAGCAGCTTGGCCGAACAGGAATACGAGCAGTACTTC. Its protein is CASSLAEQEYEQYF.

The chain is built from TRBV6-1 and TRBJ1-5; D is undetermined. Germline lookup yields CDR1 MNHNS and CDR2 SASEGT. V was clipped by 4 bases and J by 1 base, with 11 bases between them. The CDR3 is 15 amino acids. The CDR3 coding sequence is TGTGCCAGCAGTGTTCATGGTGGAAGCAATCAGCCCCAGCATTTT. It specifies CASSVHGGSNQPQHF.

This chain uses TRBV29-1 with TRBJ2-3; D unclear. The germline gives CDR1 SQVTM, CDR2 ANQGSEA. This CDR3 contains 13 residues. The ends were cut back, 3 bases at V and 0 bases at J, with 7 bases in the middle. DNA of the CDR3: TGCAGCGTTGATCCCCGTAGCACAGATACGCAGTATTTT. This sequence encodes CSVDPRSTDTQYF.

CDR3 loop: CASSERVTGYSGANVLTF. The CDR3 DNA is TGTGCCAGCAGTGAACGTGTGACAGGGTACTCTGGGGCCAACGTCCTGACTTTC. The rearrangement joins TRBV6-1 to TRBJ2-6, with 7 positions matching TRBD1. The CDR3 is 18 residues long. The germline V gene has CDR1 MNHNS and CDR2 SASEGT. V was clipped by 2 bases and J by 0 bases; unmatched bases: 7.

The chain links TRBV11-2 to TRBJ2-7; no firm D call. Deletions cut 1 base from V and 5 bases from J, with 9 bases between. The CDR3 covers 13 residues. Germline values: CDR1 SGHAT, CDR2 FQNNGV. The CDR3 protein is CASSLGHRDEQYF. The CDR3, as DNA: TGTGCCAGCAGCTTAGGGCACCGAGACGAGCAGTACTTC.

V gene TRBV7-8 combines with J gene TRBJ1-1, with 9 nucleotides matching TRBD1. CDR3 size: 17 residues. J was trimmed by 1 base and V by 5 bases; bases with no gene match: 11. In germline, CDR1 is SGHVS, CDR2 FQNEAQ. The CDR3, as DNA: TGTGCCAGCAGCGGACGACAGGGGGTGTATAGGAACACTGAAGCTTTCTTT. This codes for CASSGRQGVYRNTEAFF.

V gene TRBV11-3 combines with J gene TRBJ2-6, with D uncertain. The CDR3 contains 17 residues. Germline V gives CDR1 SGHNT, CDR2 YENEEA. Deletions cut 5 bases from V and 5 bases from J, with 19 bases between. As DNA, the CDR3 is TGTGCCAGCAGCGATGAAGCTCGACAAAGTCGGGCCAACGTCCTGACTTTC. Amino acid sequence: CASSDEARQSRANVLTF.

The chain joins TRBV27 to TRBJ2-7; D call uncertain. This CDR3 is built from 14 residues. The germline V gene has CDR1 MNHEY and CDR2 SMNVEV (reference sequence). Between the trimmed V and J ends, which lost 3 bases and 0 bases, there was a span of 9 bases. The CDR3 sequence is CASSFGLSSYEQYF. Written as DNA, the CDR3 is TGTGCCAGCAGTTTCGGCTTATCCTCCTACGAGCAGTACTTC.

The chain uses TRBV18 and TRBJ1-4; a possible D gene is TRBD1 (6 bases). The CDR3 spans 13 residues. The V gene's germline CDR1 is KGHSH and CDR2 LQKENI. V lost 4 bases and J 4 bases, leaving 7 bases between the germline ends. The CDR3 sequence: CASSLRGNEKLFF. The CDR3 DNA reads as TGTGCCAGCTCACTCAGGGGTAATGAAAAACTGTTTTTT.